The 2 T cell receptor beta chains given below trace back to one sample, sequenced in a study of CD8+CD57+ T cells in acquired aplastic anemia. Only patients with CD8+CD57+ cell expansion on flow cytometry were chosen for sequencing. Profiling of TCR beta VDJ combinations and CDR3 sequences used genomic DNA as template. TCRdb re-analysed the reads in MiXCR, keeping a single row per CDR3 protein. The table includes under 200,000 distinct CDR3 sequences, 48% detected once. Sequenced sample: sorted CD4+, CD8+, or CD8+CD57+ T cells (not recorded which) from PBMCs. The receptors originated from a human donor with aplastic anemia.

This clonotype occurred a few times. The chain couples TRBV10-3 to TRBJ1-1, with D hard to call. CDR3 length equals 14 residues. The germline gives CDR1 ENHRY, CDR2 SYGVKD. The ends were cut back, 8 bases at V and 3 bases at J, with 16 bases in the middle. CDR3 sequence: CAIFAGGLDTEAFF. The CDR3 DNA follows: TGTGCCATCTTCGCTGGTGGGTTGGACACTGAAGCTTTCTTT.

This clonotype was counted only a few times. V usage is TRBV12-3 or TRBV12-4 and J usage is TRBJ2-5, with 9 bases matching TRBD2. The CDR3 is 15 residues long. The ends lost 2 bases at V and 6 bases at J; junction bases unmatched: 7. The CDR3 coding sequence is TGTGCCAGCAGTTTATGGACTAGCGAGAAAAAGACCCAGTACTTC. Translating gives CASSLWTSEKKTQYF.